The 32 T cell receptor beta chains below all came from one sample that was sequenced in a study of vaccination and CD4 T cells after COVID-19. These receptors lack a known antigen. As for treatment: approximately 9-day PBMC culture with coronavirus spike peptide pools or control peptides (ViraFEST assay). CD4+ T cells that had been cultured provided DNA sequenced with the Oncomine TCR Beta short-read assay. TCRdb processed the PCR reads anew with MiXCR; each CDR3 protein has one entry. Of 13,000 to 15,000 distinct CDR3 sequences in the sample, roughly 50% are singletons; the top ten hold approximately 26%. The specimen was cultured CD4+ T cells from blood, collected after SARS-CoV-2 vaccination. All receptors come from a human donor with COVID-19.

V gene TRBV30 combines with J gene TRBJ1-1; D perhaps matches TRBD1 (5 bases). CDR3 length equals 13 residues. V lost 3 bases to trimming and J lost 5 bases, with 13 bases between them. Germline V CDR1 and CDR2: GTSNPN, SVGIG (reference sequence). In nucleotides, the CDR3 is TGTGCCTGGAGGCAGGGCGTCCCGACTGAAGCTTTCTTT. Translation: CAWRQGVPTEAFF.

CDR3 sequence (DNA): TGTGCCAGCAAGGGAACTGGTGAGGAGACCCAGTACTTC. Encoded protein: CASKGTGEETQYF. The chain is built from TRBV2 and TRBJ2-5; unclear D gene. CDR3 length: 13 amino acids. Germline V CDR1 and CDR2: SNHLY, FYNNEI. V shed 7 bases and J shed 5 bases, with 14 bases lying between them.

The chain uses TRBV6-2 or TRBV6-3 and TRBJ2-7, with no clear D. CDR1 is MNHEY, CDR2 SVGEGT, per germline. Trimming pared 3 bases from V and 0 bases from J, leaving 6 bases between. The CDR3 has 13 amino acids. CDR3 sequence reads: CASSYMNSYEQYF. CDR3 in DNA: TGTGCCAGCAGTTATATGAACTCCTACGAGCAGTACTTC.

V gene TRBV2 combines with J gene TRBJ1-1; no clear D. CDR1 is SNHLY and CDR2 is FYNNEI in the germline V gene. V lost 2 bases, J lost 3 bases, and 13 bases lay in between. The CDR3 length is 15 residues. CDR3: CASSESVLLYTEAFF. The CDR3 DNA reads TGTGCCAGCAGTGAATCAGTTTTACTATACACTGAAGCTTTCTTT. The full variable domain, completed using reference TRBV2 and TRBJ1-1, is EPEVTQTPSHQVTQMGQEVILRCVPISNHLYFYWYRQILGQKVEFLVSFYNNEISEKSEIFDDQFSVERPDGSNFTLKIRSTKLEDSAMYFCASSESVLLYTEAFFGQGTRLTVV.

About this clonotype: One end of the junction is discordant with germline, which a read error may explain. The rearrangement links TRBV27 to TRBJ1-2; D not certain. The CDR3 contains 14 residues. The V gene's germline CDR1 is MNHEY and CDR2 SMNVEV (reference sequence). The CDR3 loop reads CVSSFAGANYGYTF. In DNA form, the CDR3 reads TGTGTCAGCAGTTTTGCGGGTGCTAACTATGGCTACACCTTC.

The chain carries TRBV9 and TRBJ1-2, with D tentatively TRBD1 (6 bases). Trimming left V 2 bases short and J 6 bases short, with 8 bases between. Germline lookup yields CDR1 SGDLS and CDR2 YYNGEE. The CDR3 extends over 12 amino acids. The CDR3 protein is CASSVTGNGYTF. The CDR3 DNA sequence: TGTGCCAGCAGCGTCACAGGGAATGGCTACACCTTC. Together with reference TRBV9 and TRBJ1-2, the CDR3 gives the full variable domain: DSGVTQTPKHLITATGQRVTLRCSPRSGDLSVYWYQQSLDQGLQFLIQYYNGEERAKGNILERFSAQQFPDLHSELNLSSLELGDSALYFCASSVTGNGYTFGSGTRLTVV.

The chain has TRBV20-1 and TRBJ1-5; TRBD1 is a possible D gene (6 bases). CDR1 is DFQATT, CDR2 SNEGSKA, per germline (reference sequence). V was cut by 0 bases and J by 4 bases, with 16 bases left in between. This CDR3 is 16 amino acids long. The CDR3 DNA follows: TGCAGTGCTAGAGATCTGAACAGGGAGGTTAATCAGCCCCAGCATTTT. Encoded protein: CSARDLNREVNQPQHF.

A few counts support this clonotype. The genes are TRBV6-1 and TRBJ1-2; 7 nucleotides align to TRBD1. V trimming: 3 bases; J trimming: 4 bases; junction bases outside the gene matches: 8. The CDR3 contains 15 residues. Germline V gives CDR1 MNHNS, CDR2 SASEGT. The DNA of the CDR3 is TGTGCCAGCAGTGACCTACAGGGGTTTTTCTATGGCTACACCTTC. This sequence encodes CASSDLQGFFYGYTF.

This chain's CDR3 is CASSLNPGEPTDTQYF. The CDR3 coding sequence is TGTGCCAGCAGCTTAAATCCAGGGGAGCCCACAGATACGCAGTATTTT. The chain joins TRBV7-3 to TRBJ2-3; the D gene is possibly TRBD1 (6 bases). Deletions cut 1 base from V and 2 bases from J, with 13 bases between. CDR1 is SGHTA, CDR2 FQGTGA, per germline. The CDR3 runs to 16 residues.

The chain recombines TRBV20-1 with TRBJ1-5; D possibly corresponds to TRBD1 (5 bases). V shed 2 bases and J shed 0 bases, with 11 bases lying between them. Per the germline V gene, CDR1 is DFQATT and CDR2 is SNEGSKA (reference sequence). This CDR3 spans 15 amino acids. CDR3: CSARLGDYSNQPQHF. The CDR3 bases are TGCAGTGCTAGACTGGGGGATTATAGCAATCAGCCCCAGCATTTT.

The V call is TRBV28, the J call TRBJ1-2; D is uncertain. The CDR3 consists of 14 residues. Germline V CDR1 and CDR2: MDHEN, SYDVKM. Trimming took 5 bases from V and 3 from J, leaving 13 bases between them. CDR3 amino acids: CASSQRGGYYGYTF. Written as DNA, the CDR3 is TGTGCCAGCAGTCAGCGAGGAGGGTACTATGGCTACACCTTC.

This clonotype has a single count. The rearrangement links TRBV7-9 to TRBJ2-3, with D hard to call. Germline V gene lookup returns CDR1 SEHNR and CDR2 FQNEAQ (reference sequence). The CDR3 spans 13 residues. Trimming removed 7 bases from V and 4 bases from J, with 12 bases in between. Here the CDR3 DNA reads TGTGCCAGCACCATCCAAGGGCCAGATACGCAGTATTTT. It specifies CASTIQGPDTQYF.

The chain recombines TRBV15 with TRBJ1-5; 8 bases match TRBD1. J was trimmed by 2 bases and V by 3 bases; bases with no gene match: 6. The CDR3 extends over 16 amino acids. Per germline, CDR1 LNHNV and CDR2 YYDKDF (reference sequence). The CDR3 DNA is TGTGCCACCAGCAGCATGGACAGGGCGCGCAATCAGCCCCAGCATTTT. This gives the protein CATSSMDRARNQPQHF.

The chain employs TRBV27 and TRBJ1-1; D gene uncertain. This CDR3 spans 14 amino acids. Germline assignment: CDR1 MNHEY and CDR2 SMNVEV (reference sequence). With 3 bases removed from V and 1 base from J, the gap between germline ends came to 9 bases. For the CDR3, the DNA is TGTGCCAGCAGTTTTGTGGGTCAGAACACTGAAGCTTTCTTT. It yields the protein CASSFVGQNTEAFF.

A few counts support this clonotype. V usage is TRBV11-3 and J usage is TRBJ1-2; the match to TRBD1 covers 9 bases. This CDR3 is built from 15 residues. J gave up 4 bases and V 4 bases, and 7 bases lay outside the gene matches. Germline V lookup: CDR1 SGHNT, CDR2 YENEEA. CDR3 nucleotide sequence: TGTGCCAGCAGCTGGACAGGGGATAGGGGCTATGGCTACACCTTC. It encodes CASSWTGDRGYGYTF.

The rearrangement uses TRBV29-1 and TRBJ2-7; TRBD1 aligns across 8 bases. Germline V gene data show CDR1 as SQVTM and CDR2 as ANQGSEA. The CDR3 covers 12 residues. The junction had 4 bases not matched to a gene; V was cut back by 7 bases and J by 2 bases. CDR3 coding DNA: TGCAGCGCTCAACAGGGGGCCTACGAGCAGTACTTC. Encoded protein: CSAQQGAYEQYF.

The CDR3, as DNA: TGCAGTGCAACCGGGACAGGGGTAAAAGAGCAGTACTTC. It codes for CSATGTGVKEQYF. V usage is TRBV20-1 and J usage is TRBJ2-7; 10 nucleotides align to TRBD1. This CDR3 is 13 amino acids long. Germline CDR1 and CDR2: DFQATT and SNEGSKA (reference sequence). J lost 7 bases, V lost 6 bases, and 9 bases had no gene match.

The rearrangement uses TRBV6-1 and TRBJ1-2; maybe TRBD1 (5 bases). In germline, CDR1 is MNHNS, CDR2 SASEGT. CDR3 length: 16 amino acids. V lost 7 bases and J lost 0, with 18 bases in between. The chain's CDR3 is CASKGWNDRANYGYTF. The DNA of the CDR3 is TGTGCCAGCAAGGGATGGAACGACAGAGCTAACTATGGCTACACCTTC.

In its sample, this clonotype was seen a few times. The rearrangement joins TRBV12-3 or TRBV12-4 to TRBJ1-1; D unresolved. This CDR3 has 15 residues. Trimming pared 3 bases from V and 1 base from J, leaving 12 bases between. This CDR3 is CASSFSGRWNTEAFF. CDR3 nucleotides: TGTGCCAGCAGTTTTTCGGGCCGCTGGAACACTGAAGCTTTCTTT.

This clonotype was recorded once. J is TRBJ1-5 and V is TRBV28, with TRBD1 identical over 8 bases. CDR3 size: 16 residues. Per the germline V gene, CDR1 is MDHEN and CDR2 is SYDVKM. V lost 5 bases, J lost 4 bases, and 10 bases stayed unmatched. The CDR3 nucleotides read TGTGCCAGCAGTATACCGACAGGGGCGGGTAATCAGCCCCAGCATTTT. It is translated as CASSIPTGAGNQPQHF.

The chain uses TRBV5-1 and TRBJ2-3; D remains unclear. The CDR3 is made up of 14 amino acids. Germline values: CDR1 SGHRS, CDR2 YFSETQ. The V gene lost 4 bases and the J gene lost 0 bases, with 9 bases spanning the gap. CDR3 amino acids: CASSLTSSTDTQYF. CDR3 sequence (DNA): TGCGCCAGCAGCCTCACTTCTAGCACAGATACGCAGTATTTT. Using reference TRBV5-1 and TRBJ2-3 for the parts outside the CDR3, the full variable domain is KAGVTQTPRYLIKTRGQQVTLSCSPISGHRSVSWYQQTPGQGLQFLFEYFSETQRNKGNFPGRFSGRQFSNSRSEMNVSTLELGDSALYLCASSLTSSTDTQYFGPGTRLTVL.

The chain combines TRBV5-5 with TRBJ1-5, with D possibly TRBD1 on 6 matching bases. Germline-derived CDR1 and CDR2 are SGHKS and YYEKEE (reference sequence). This CDR3 comprises 15 residues. Trimming took 0 bases from V and 3 from J, leaving 10 bases between them. This chain's CDR3 is CASSLEGGYNQPQHF. The CDR3 nucleotides are TGTGCCAGCAGCTTGGAAGGGGGTTACAATCAGCCCCAGCATTTT.

This clonotype was detected only a few times. The V and J genes are TRBV2 and TRBJ1-1, with D unclear. The germline gives CDR1 SNHLY, CDR2 FYNNEI. Between the trimmed V and J ends, which lost 4 bases and 1 base, there was a span of 13 bases. The CDR3 extends over 15 amino acids. The CDR3 nucleotides are TGTGCCAGCAGTGTGGCAGCACTCCGGAACACTGAAGCTTTCTTT. Amino acids: CASSVAALRNTEAFF.

The V gene is TRBV21-1, the J gene TRBJ2-7; the table gives TRBD1 as D, unverified against the DNA. TRBV21-1 is a documented pseudogene. This CDR3 is 15 amino acids long. CDR3 bases: TGTGCCAGCAGCAAGGGGGCCGAGGGTGGCCACGAGCAGTACTTC. Amino acids: CASSKGAEGGHEQYF.

The J gene is TRBJ2-1, the V gene TRBV6-1; 12 bases match TRBD2. The V gene's germline CDR1 is MNHNS and CDR2 SASEGT. The CDR3 is 14 residues long. J lost 4 bases, V lost 7 bases, and 2 bases had no gene match. The CDR3 DNA sequence: TGTGCCAGCAACCTAGCGGGGGGGTACAATGAGCAGTTCTTC. This sequence encodes CASNLAGGYNEQFF.

Here the CDR3 DNA reads TGTGCCAGTACTCGAGACCTGGGGGGATCTGGAAACACCATATATTTT. It is translated as CASTRDLGGSGNTIYF. The gene calls are TRBV19 and TRBJ1-3, with D perhaps matching TRBD1 (5 bases). Per germline, CDR1 LNHDA and CDR2 SQIVND (reference sequence). The germline V and J ends were trimmed by 7 bases and 1 base, with 17 bases remaining between them. This CDR3 is 16 amino acids long.

This clonotype was seen only a few times. CDR3 coding DNA: TGTGCCAGCACGGGACGGGGAAACACCATATATTTT. Encoded protein: CASTGRGNTIYF. V is TRBV6-1 and J is TRBJ1-3; tentative D call: TRBD1 (5 bases). V was cut by 7 bases and J by 4 bases, with 8 bases left in between. CDR1 is MNHNS and CDR2 is SASEGT in the germline V gene. This CDR3 has 12 residues.

This clonotype was detected only a few times. The chain combines TRBV10-3 with TRBJ1-1; tentatively, D is TRBD1 (6 bases). V was trimmed by 8 bases and J by 0 bases, leaving 19 bases between them. The germline gives CDR1 ENHRY, CDR2 SYGVKD. The CDR3 has 16 residues. The CDR3 is CAIRGGGSAMNTEAFF. Written as DNA, the CDR3 is TGTGCCATCCGGGGAGGGGGGAGTGCCATGAACACTGAAGCTTTCTTT.

The V gene is TRBV12-3 or TRBV12-4, the J gene TRBJ2-4; 10 nucleotides match TRBD2. This CDR3 spans 16 amino acids. J lost 2 bases, V lost 4 bases, and 5 bases had no gene match. The CDR3 protein is CASSSTSGVTKNIQYF. DNA of the CDR3: TGTGCCAGCAGTTCCACTAGCGGGGTAACCAAAAACATTCAGTACTTC.

The chain has TRBV27 and TRBJ2-1, with 12 bases matching TRBD2. V lost 1 base and J lost 8; bases outside the gene matches: 6. The CDR3 extends over 16 amino acids. Germline assignment: CDR1 MNHEY and CDR2 SMNVEV (reference sequence). The chain's CDR3 is CASSLLSSGGADEQFF. CDR3 nucleotides: TGTGCCAGCAGTTTATTGTCTAGCGGGGGGGCCGATGAGCAGTTCTTC.

The rearrangement uses TRBV7-2 and TRBJ2-2, with D perhaps TRBD2 (7 bases). The V gene lost 3 bases and the J gene lost 2 bases, with 13 bases spanning the gap. Germline CDR1 and CDR2: SGHTA and FQGNSA. This CDR3 region has 16 residues. Here the CDR3 reads CASSFRGGYNTGELFF. CDR3 DNA: TGTGCCAGCAGCTTTCGCGGGGGCTATAACACCGGGGAGCTGTTTTTT.

J is TRBJ1-6 and V is TRBV7-2; 8 bases are a match to TRBD1. CDR3 length: 16 amino acids. With 5 bases clipped from V and 10 bases from J, the junction kept 13 bases outside the gene matches. Per germline, CDR1 SGHTA and CDR2 FQGNSA. CDR3 amino acids: CASSPPRSRGLSPLHF. For the CDR3, the DNA is TGTGCCAGCAGCCCCCCTCGGAGCAGGGGGCTATCACCCCTCCACTTT. Filled out from reference TRBV7-2 and TRBJ1-6, the complete variable domain reads GAGVSQSPSNKVTEKGKDVELRCDPISGHTALYWYRQSLGQGLEFLIYFQGNSAPDKSGLPSDRFSAERTGGSVSTLTIQRTQQEDSAVYLCASSPPRSRGLSPLHFGNGTRLTVT.